A selection of T cell receptor beta chains follows, all from one sample in a study of blood T cell repertoires in COVID-19. The method was immunoSEQ multiplex PCR; TCRdb's version includes in-frame clones alone and lacks a portion of them. The repertoire holds some 96,000 clones, around nine tenths seen once, with approximately 5% in the top ten. Sequencing was performed on peripheral blood. The receptors shown here come from a human donor in a cohort sampled during active COVID-19. Each CDR3 is given with its conserved first and last residue. A D gene is named only where the DNA matches it firmly. Expanded clones get a size class; other rows say once, few or many, or leave the size out.

J gene	D gene	V gene	clone size	CDR3 protein	CDR3 DNA
TRBJ2-7	-	TRBV7-8	few	CASSTTGLGEQYF	TGTGCCAGCAGTACAACAGGGTTGGGGGAGCAGTACTTC
TRBJ2-1	-	TRBV6-2/TRBV6-3	once	CASSSVVGVAQFF	TGTGCCAGCAGTTCCGTTGTAGGAGTCGCGCAGTTCTTC
TRBJ2-2	TRBD2	TRBV24-1	-	CATSDSPWSGRFSGELFF	TGTGCCACCAGTGACTCCCCCTGGAGCGGGAGGTTCTCCGGGGAGCTGTTTTTT
TRBJ2-5	-	TRBV5-1	-	CASSLAGSWETQYF	TGCGCCAGCAGCTTGGCGGGGTCTTGGGAGACCCAGTACTTC
TRBJ2-1	TRBD2	TRBV6-5	-	CASRVQGLAGSEQFF	TGTGCCAGCAGGGTCCAGGGACTAGCGGGAAGTGAGCAGTTCTTC
TRBJ1-5	-	TRBV4-1	-	CASSQGRGVQPQHF	TGCGCCAGCAGCCAAGGCAGGGGAGTTCAGCCCCAGCATTTT
TRBJ1-1	-	TRBV28	-	CASSSVNTEAFF	TGTGCCAGCAGTTCCGTCAACACTGAAGCTTTCTTT
TRBJ2-1	TRBD1	TRBV27	-	CASRSTGVNEQFF	TGTGCCAGCAGATCGACAGGGGTCAATGAGCAGTTCTTC
TRBJ2-7	TRBD2	TRBV6-5	few	CASSAGLADSYEQYF	TGTGCCAGCAGCGCGGGACTAGCGGACTCCTACGAGCAGTACTTC
TRBJ1-1	-	TRBV20-1	once	CSASYYRDTTEAFF	TGCAGTGCTAGTTATTACCGGGACACCACTGAAGCTTTCTTT
TRBJ2-1	-	TRBV3-1/TRBV3-2	-	CASSQALDEQFF	TGTGCCAGCAGCCAAGCTCTCGATGAGCAGTTCTTC
TRBJ2-1	TRBD2	TRBV25-1	once	CASSDPRTSGRGFF	TGTGCCAGCAGTGACCCCCGGACTAGCGGGAGGGGGTTCTTC
TRBJ2-7	-	TRBV5-6	few	CASSGEGAKEQYF	TGTGCCAGCAGCGGTGAAGGGGCGAAAGAGCAGTACTTC
TRBJ2-7	TRBD2	TRBV6-1	-	CASSEGLAETYEQYF	TGTGCCAGCAGTGAAGGACTAGCGGAGACCTACGAGCAGTACTTC
TRBJ2-6	-	TRBV3-1/TRBV3-2	-	CASSPNSGANVLTF	TGTGCCAGCAGCCCTAACTCTGGGGCCAACGTCCTGACTTTC
TRBJ1-2	TRBD1	TRBV9	few	CASSPGQGYGYTF	TGTGCCAGCAGCCCGGGACAGGGCTATGGCTACACCTTC
TRBJ2-7	TRBD1	TRBV6-5	-	CASSYSSGGSYEQYF	TGTGCCAGCAGTTACTCTTCAGGGGGCAGCTACGAGCAGTACTTC
TRBJ2-1	-	TRBV24-1	-	CATSDTLALNEQFF	TGTGCCACCAGTGATACCCTAGCACTCAATGAGCAGTTCTTC
TRBJ2-1	TRBD2	TRBV19	-	CASTPLSGDYNEQFF	TGTGCCAGTACCCCCCTGAGCGGGGACTACAATGAGCAGTTCTTC
TRBJ1-5	-	TRBV28	-	CASSSQQGGPQHF	TGTGCCAGCAGTTCACAACAGGGTGGGCCCCAGCATTTT
TRBJ1-1	-	TRBV5-1	-	CASRTTDNTEAFF	TGCGCCAGCAGAACGACAGACAACACTGAAGCTTTCTTT
TRBJ1-3	-	TRBV2	-	CASTEQGSRNTIYF	TGTGCCAGCACTGAGCAGGGTTCAAGAAACACCATATATTTT
TRBJ2-7	-	TRBV10-3	-	CAISESSIPYEQYF	TGTGCCATCAGTGAGTCGAGCATCCCTTACGAGCAGTACTTC
TRBJ2-1	TRBD2	TRBV18	-	CASSPASIGLATGEQFF	TGTGCCAGCTCACCCGCCTCTATTGGACTAGCGACCGGTGAGCAGTTCTTC
TRBJ2-3	-	TRBV5-4	once	CASSLVMGQGTDTQYF	TGTGCCAGCAGCTTGGTTATGGGGCAGGGCACAGATACGCAGTATTTT
TRBJ1-2	-	TRBV28	-	CASSLSGEREPYGYTF	TGTGCCAGCAGTTTATCGGGGGAGAGAGAACCGTATGGCTACACCTTC
TRBJ2-3	TRBD2	TRBV7-2	-	CASSRTSGTDTQYF	TGTGCCAGCAGTCGGACTAGCGGCACAGATACGCAGTATTTT